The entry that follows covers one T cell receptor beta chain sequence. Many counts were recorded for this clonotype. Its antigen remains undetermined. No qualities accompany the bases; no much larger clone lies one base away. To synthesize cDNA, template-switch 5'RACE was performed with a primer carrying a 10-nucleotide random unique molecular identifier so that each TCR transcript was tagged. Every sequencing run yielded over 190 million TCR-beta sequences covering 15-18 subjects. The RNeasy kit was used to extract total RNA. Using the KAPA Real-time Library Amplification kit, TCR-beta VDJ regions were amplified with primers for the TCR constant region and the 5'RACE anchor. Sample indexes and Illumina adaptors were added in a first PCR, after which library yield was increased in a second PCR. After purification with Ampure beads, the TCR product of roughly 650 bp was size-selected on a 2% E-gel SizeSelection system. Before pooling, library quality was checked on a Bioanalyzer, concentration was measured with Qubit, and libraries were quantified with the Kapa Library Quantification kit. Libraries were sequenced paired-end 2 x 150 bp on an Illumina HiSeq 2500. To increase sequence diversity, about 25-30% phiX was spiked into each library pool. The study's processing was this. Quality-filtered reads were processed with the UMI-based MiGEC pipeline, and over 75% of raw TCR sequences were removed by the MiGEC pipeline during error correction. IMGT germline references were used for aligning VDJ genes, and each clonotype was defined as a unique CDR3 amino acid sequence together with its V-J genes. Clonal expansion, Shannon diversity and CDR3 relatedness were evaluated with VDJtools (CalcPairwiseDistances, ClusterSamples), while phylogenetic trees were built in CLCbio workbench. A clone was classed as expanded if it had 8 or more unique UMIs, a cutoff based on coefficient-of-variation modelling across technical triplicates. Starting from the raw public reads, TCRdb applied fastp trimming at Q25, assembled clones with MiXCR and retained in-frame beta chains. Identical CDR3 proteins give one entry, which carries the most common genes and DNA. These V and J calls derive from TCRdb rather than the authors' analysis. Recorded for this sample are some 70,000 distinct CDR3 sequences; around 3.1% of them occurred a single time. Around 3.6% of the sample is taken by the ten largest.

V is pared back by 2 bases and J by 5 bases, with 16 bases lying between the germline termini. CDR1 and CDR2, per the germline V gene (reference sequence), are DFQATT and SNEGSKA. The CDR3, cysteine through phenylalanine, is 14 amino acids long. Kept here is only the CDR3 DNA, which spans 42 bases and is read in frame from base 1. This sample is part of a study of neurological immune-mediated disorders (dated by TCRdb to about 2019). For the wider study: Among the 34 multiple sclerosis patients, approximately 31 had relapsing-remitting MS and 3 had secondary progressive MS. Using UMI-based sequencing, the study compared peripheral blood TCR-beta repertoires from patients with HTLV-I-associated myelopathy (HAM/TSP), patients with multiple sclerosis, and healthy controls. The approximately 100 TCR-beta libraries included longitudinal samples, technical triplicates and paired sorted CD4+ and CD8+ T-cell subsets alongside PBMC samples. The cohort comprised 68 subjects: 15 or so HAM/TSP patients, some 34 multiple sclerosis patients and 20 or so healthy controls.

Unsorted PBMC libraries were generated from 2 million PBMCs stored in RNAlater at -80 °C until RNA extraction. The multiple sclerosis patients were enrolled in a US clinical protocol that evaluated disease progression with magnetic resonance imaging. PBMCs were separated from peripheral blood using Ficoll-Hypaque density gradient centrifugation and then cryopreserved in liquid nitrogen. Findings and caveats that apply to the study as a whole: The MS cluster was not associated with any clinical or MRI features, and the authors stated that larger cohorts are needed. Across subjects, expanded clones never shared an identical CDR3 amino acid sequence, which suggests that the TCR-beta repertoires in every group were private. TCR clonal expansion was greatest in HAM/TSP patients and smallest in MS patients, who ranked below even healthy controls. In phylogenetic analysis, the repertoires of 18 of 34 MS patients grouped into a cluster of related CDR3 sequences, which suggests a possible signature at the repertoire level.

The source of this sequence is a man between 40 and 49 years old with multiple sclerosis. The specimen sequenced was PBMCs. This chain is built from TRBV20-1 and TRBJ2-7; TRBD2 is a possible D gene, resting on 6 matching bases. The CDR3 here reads CSARRAGTPNEQYF. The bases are TGCAGTGCTAGAAGGGCAGGGACTCCCAACGAGCAGTACTTC.